The clone carrying this T cell receptor beta chain occurred many times. The data originate from a study of T-cell memory formation after mild COVID-19. From the 5' RACE reads, TCRdb called clonotypes with MiXCR, one entry per CDR3 protein. The profile shows over 150,000 distinct CDR3 sequences, roughly 13% of them singletons. Trimming took 4 bases from V and 6 from J; bases not matched to a gene: 11. This CDR3 is built from 15 residues. From germline, CDR1 is LGHDT and CDR2 YNNKEL (reference sequence). The sequenced sample was PBMCs or a T cell subset sorted from them (not recorded which). This receptor was identified in a man younger than 35 who had mild COVID-19 (a few samples of this study predate the infection). Cell type and time point are not known. This chain links TRBV3-1 with TRBJ1-2; TRBD1 matches at 7 bases. Written as DNA, the CDR3 is TGTGCCAGCAGCCCCCAGGACAGGATAATTAATGGCTACACCTTC. Encoded protein: CASSPQDRIINGYTF. The whole variable domain, filled in from reference TRBV3-1 and TRBJ1-2, reads DTAVSQTPKYLVTQMGNDKSIKCEQNLGHDTMYWYKQDSKKFLKIMFSYNNKELIINETVPNRFSPKSPDKAHLNLHINSLELGDSAVYFCASSPQDRIINGYTFGSGTRLTVV.